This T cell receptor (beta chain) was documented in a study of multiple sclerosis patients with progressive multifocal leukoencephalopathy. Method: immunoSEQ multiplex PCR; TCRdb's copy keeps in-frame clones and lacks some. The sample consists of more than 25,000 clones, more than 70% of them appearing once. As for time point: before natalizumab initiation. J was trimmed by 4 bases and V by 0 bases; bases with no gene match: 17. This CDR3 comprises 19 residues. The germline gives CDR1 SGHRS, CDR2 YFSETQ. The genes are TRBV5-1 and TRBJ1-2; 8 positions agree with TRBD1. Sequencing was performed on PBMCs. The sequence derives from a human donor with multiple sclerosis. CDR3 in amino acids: CASSLVGQAGPSNSYGYTF. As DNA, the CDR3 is TGCGCCAGCAGCTTGGTGGGACAGGCCGGACCGTCAAACTCCTATGGCTACACCTTC. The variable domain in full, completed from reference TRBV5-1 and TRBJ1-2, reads KAGVTQTPRYLIKTRGQQVTLSCSPISGHRSVSWYQQTPGQGLQFLFEYFSETQRNKGNFPGRFSGRQFSNSRSEMNVSTLELGDSALYLCASSLVGQAGPSNSYGYTFGSGTRLTVV.